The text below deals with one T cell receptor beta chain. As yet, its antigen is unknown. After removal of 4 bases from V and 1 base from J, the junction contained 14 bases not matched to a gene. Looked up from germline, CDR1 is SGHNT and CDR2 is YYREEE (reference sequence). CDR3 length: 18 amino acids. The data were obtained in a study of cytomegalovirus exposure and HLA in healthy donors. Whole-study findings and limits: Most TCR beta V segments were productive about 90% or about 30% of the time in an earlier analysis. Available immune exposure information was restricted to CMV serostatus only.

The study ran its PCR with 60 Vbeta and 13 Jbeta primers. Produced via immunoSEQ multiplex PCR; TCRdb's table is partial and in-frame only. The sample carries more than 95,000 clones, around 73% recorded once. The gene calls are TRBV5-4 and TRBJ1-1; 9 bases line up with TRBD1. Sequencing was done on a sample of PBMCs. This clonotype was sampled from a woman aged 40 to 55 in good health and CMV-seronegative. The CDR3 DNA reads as TGTGCCAGCAGCCCGACACAGGGGGCGCAAGTCCCGAACACTGAAGCTTTCTTT. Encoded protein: CASSPTQGAQVPNTEAFF.